Following are 22 T cell receptor beta chains from one sample sequenced in a study of blood T cell repertoires in COVID-19. Produced via immunoSEQ multiplex PCR; TCRdb's table is partial and in-frame only. The table lists under 250,000 clones, roughly 86% of them singletons. Sequencing was carried out using peripheral blood. The receptors here all came from a woman aged 80 or older with COVID-19, enrolled during active disease.

Only one count was recorded for this clone. This chain connects TRBV3-1 (or the pseudogene TRBV3-2) to TRBJ2-1; weak D call: TRBD2 (6 bases). Between the trimmed V and J ends, which lost 3 bases and 9 bases, there was a span of 21 bases. The germline CDR1 and CDR2 sequences are LGHDT and YNNKEL (reference sequence). CDR3 length equals 16 residues. CDR3 sequence reads: CASSQGVAAGRGEQFF. The CDR3 DNA reads as TGTGCCAGCAGCCAGGGTGTCGCGGCCGGGCGGGGTGAGCAGTTCTTC.

The rearrangement uses TRBV27 and TRBJ1-5, with D maybe TRBD1 (6 bases). CDR3 length: 16 residues. Germline V gives CDR1 MNHEY, CDR2 SMNVEV (reference sequence). Trimming took 5 bases from V and 3 from J, leaving 17 bases between them. The CDR3 nucleotides read TGTGCCAGCAGTCCAAAACCGGGACATACCAATCAGCCCCAGCATTTT. Protein: CASSPKPGHTNQPQHF.

The chain combines TRBV5-1 with TRBJ1-5, with a possible D match to TRBD1 (5 bases). CDR1 and CDR2 (germline): SGHRS, YFSETQ. The CDR3 consists of 13 residues. V lost 3 bases and J 4 bases, leaving 8 bases between the germline ends. The DNA for the CDR3 is TGCGCCAGCAGCTGGGGGGAAAATCAGCCCCAGCATTTT. It yields the protein CASSWGENQPQHF.

This clone was found a few times. The V call is TRBV29-1, the J call TRBJ1-2; the match to TRBD1 covers 8 bases. With V trimmed by 6 bases and J by 5 bases, 5 bases remained unmatched. Germline V gene sequence: CDR1 SQVTM, CDR2 ANQGSEA. This CDR3 region has 12 residues. The CDR3 region is CSVWGQVYGYTF. CDR3 in DNA: TGCAGCGTATGGGGACAGGTTTATGGCTACACCTTC.

The rearrangement joins TRBV18 to TRBJ1-1; tentative D call: TRBD1 (5 bases). Deletions cut 6 bases from V and 4 bases from J, with 24 bases between. The CDR3 spans 17 residues. CDR1 is KGHSH and CDR2 is LQKENI in the germline V gene. Here the CDR3 DNA reads TGTGCCAGCTCCAAGAGGGACTCTGGGGGGGGATTCACTGAAGCTTTCTTT. Its protein product is CASSKRDSGGGFTEAFF.

The rearrangement uses TRBV2 and TRBJ2-4, with D possibly being TRBD1 (6 bases). The germline V and J ends were trimmed by 5 bases and 0 bases, with 11 bases remaining between them. This CDR3 contains 15 residues. Germline V gives CDR1 SNHLY, CDR2 FYNNEI. CDR3 bases: TGTGCCAGCAGTCGACAGGACCTAGCCAAAAACATTCAGTACTTC. It encodes CASSRQDLAKNIQYF. Variable domain in full (rest from reference TRBV2 and TRBJ2-4): EPEVTQTPSHQVTQMGQEVILRCVPISNHLYFYWYRQILGQKVEFLVSFYNNEISEKSEIFDDQFSVERPDGSNFTLKIRSTKLEDSAMYFCASSRQDLAKNIQYFGAGTRLSVL.

The rearrangement links TRBV5-1 to TRBJ1-3, with TRBD1 matching over 7 bases. The CDR3 totals 19 residues. J lost 1 base, V lost 1 base, and 14 bases had no gene match. The germline V gene has CDR1 SGHRS and CDR2 YFSETQ. The DNA of the CDR3 is TGCGCCAGCAGCTTGAATACCGGGTCAGACAGGGCATCTGGAAACACCATATATTTT. Its protein product is CASSLNTGSDRASGNTIYF.

J is TRBJ2-7 and V is TRBV5-4, with 10 bases aligning to TRBD2. Germline CDR1 reads SGHNT; CDR2 reads YYREEE (reference sequence). Trimming cost V 1 base and J 2 bases; bases outside gene matches: 3. CDR3 length: 15 amino acids. CDR3: CASSLYGLAAYEQYF. In DNA form, the CDR3 reads TGTGCCAGCAGCTTGTATGGACTAGCGGCCTACGAGCAGTACTTC. The variable domain in full, with the rest retrieved from reference TRBV5-4 and TRBJ2-7, is ETGVTQSPTHLIKTRGQQVTLRCSSQSGHNTVSWYQQALGQGPQFIFQYYREEENGRGNFPPRFSGLQFPNYSSELNVNALELDDSALYLCASSLYGLAAYEQYFGPGTRLTVT.

A single count supports this clone. This chain joins TRBV4-1 and TRBJ2-1; D might be TRBD1 (5 bases). This CDR3 is 15 amino acids long. Trimming shortened V by 4 bases and J by 0 bases, and 10 bases separated the two germline ends. Germline V gene data show CDR1 as MGHRA and CDR2 as YSYEKL. The CDR3 sequence is CASSLGEASYNEQFF. The CDR3 DNA reads as TGCGCCAGCAGCCTAGGGGAAGCCTCCTACAATGAGCAGTTCTTC.

The chain has TRBV28 and TRBJ1-2; D may be TRBD1 (6 bases). CDR1 is MDHEN and CDR2 is SYDVKM in the germline V gene. The CDR3 spans 14 residues. V lost 2 bases and J 6 bases, leaving 13 bases between the germline ends. CDR3 loop: CASSLQGIVNGYTF. DNA of the CDR3: TGTGCCAGCAGTTTACAGGGGATAGTTAATGGCTACACCTTC.

Here the CDR3 DNA reads TGTGCCAGTCGAGGGGGCGCGGATCAGCCCCAGCATTTT. As protein: CASRGGADQPQHF. The chain joins TRBV6-6 to TRBJ1-5, with TRBD1 identical over 7 bases. Germline trimming cut 9 bases from V and 5 bases from J; bases unmatched to any gene: 7. This CDR3 has 13 residues. Looked up from germline, CDR1 is MNHNY and CDR2 is SVGAGI (reference sequence).

This clone came up once. This chain links TRBV28 with TRBJ1-1; no firm D call. The CDR3 contains 13 residues. Trimming cost V 2 bases and J 0 bases, with 4 bases left between them. CDR1 and CDR2 (germline): MDHEN, SYDVKM. The CDR3 loop reads CASSLRLNTEAFF. CDR3 bases: TGTGCCAGCAGTTTACGTCTGAACACTGAAGCTTTCTTT.

The chain carries TRBV10-3 and TRBJ1-4; D may be TRBD1 (6 bases). V dropped 4 bases and J dropped 2 bases, with 14 bases sitting between them. Germline V gene sequence: CDR1 ENHRY, CDR2 SYGVKD. CDR3 length equals 16 residues. The CDR3 region is CAISASGGLTNEKLFF. The DNA for the CDR3 is TGTGCCATCAGTGCAAGTGGGGGCCTTACTAATGAAAAACTGTTTTTT.

The V call is TRBV5-1, the J call TRBJ1-1, with D perhaps TRBD1 (5 bases). CDR3 size: 14 residues. The V gene's germline CDR1 is SGHRS and CDR2 YFSETQ. Trimming removed 4 bases at V and 4 bases at J, with 14 bases between. The DNA of the CDR3 is TGCGCCAGCAGCGGCCCCGCGGGGGGCACTGAAGCTTTCTTT. Encoded protein: CASSGPAGGTEAFF. Supplemented by reference TRBV5-1 and TRBJ1-1, the full variable domain reads KAGVTQTPRYLIKTRGQQVTLSCSPISGHRSVSWYQQTPGQGLQFLFEYFSETQRNKGNFPGRFSGRQFSNSRSEMNVSTLELGDSALYLCASSGPAGGTEAFFGQGTRLTVV.

This sequence joins TRBV18 and TRBJ2-2; the D is unclear. CDR1 KGHSH and CDR2 LQKENI come from the germline V gene. V gave up 3 bases and J gave up 7 bases, with 18 bases separating them. This CDR3 is 16 amino acids long. CDR3 nucleotide sequence: TGTGCCAGCTCACCCTTTCGGCTAGGCTATGGCGGGGAGCTGTTTTTT. This gives the protein CASSPFRLGYGGELFF.

The J gene is TRBJ1-4, the V gene TRBV11-2, with D possibly being TRBD1 (5 bases). Trimming took 3 bases from V and 7 from J, leaving 12 bases between them. Germline CDR1 and CDR2: SGHAT and FQNNGV. CDR3 length: 14 amino acids. The CDR3 sequence is CASSLQYGGEKLFF. CDR3 DNA sequence: TGTGCCAGCAGCTTGCAGTACGGGGGTGAAAAACTGTTTTTT.

Written as DNA, the CDR3 is TGTGCCAGTAGCGACGTTGGGAGGGACCAAAACACTGAAGCTTTCTTT. This translates into CASSDVGRDQNTEAFF. The chain couples TRBV19 to TRBJ1-1, with D perhaps TRBD1 (5 bases). CDR3 size: 16 residues. The V gene's germline CDR1 is LNHDA and CDR2 SQIVND (reference sequence). Trimming removed 6 bases from V and 2 bases from J, with 19 bases in between.

The rearrangement links TRBV7-9 to TRBJ2-2, with no clear D. Looked up from germline, CDR1 is SEHNR and CDR2 is FQNEAQ (reference sequence). V was cut by 2 bases and J by 5 bases, with 6 bases left in between. The CDR3 runs to 13 residues. CDR3 in amino acids: CASSLHGTGELFF. CDR3 sequence (DNA): TGTGCCAGCAGCTTACACGGGACCGGGGAGCTGTTTTTT.

This chain joins TRBV6-2 or TRBV6-3 and TRBJ2-1; 9 positions agree with TRBD1. V lost 3 bases, J lost 6 bases, and 12 bases stayed unmatched. The CDR3 consists of 17 residues. CDR1 and CDR2 (germline): MNHEY, SVGEGT. The CDR3 loop reads CASSYITGGSKGNEQFF. The CDR3 bases are TGTGCCAGCAGTTATATAACAGGGGGCTCGAAGGGCAATGAGCAGTTCTTC.

The chain carries TRBV6-1 and TRBJ1-6; 7 positions agree with TRBD1. Germline loops: CDR1 MNHNS, CDR2 SASEGT. This CDR3 spans 18 amino acids. V lost 2 bases and J lost 0; bases outside the gene matches: 7. Here the CDR3 reads CASSEKGQISSYNSPLHF. CDR3 nucleotide sequence: TGTGCCAGCAGTGAAAAGGGACAGATAAGCTCCTATAATTCACCCCTCCACTTT.

This chain joins TRBV5-8 and TRBJ2-3, with 9 positions matching TRBD1. The V gene end was trimmed by 3 bases and the J gene end by 4 bases; junction bases not matched to a gene: 6. Germline CDR1 SGHTS, CDR2 YDEGEE. This CDR3 spans 15 amino acids. DNA of the CDR3: TGTGCCAGCAGCTCCGGGACAGGGCAACCAGATACGCAGTATTTT. Encoded protein: CASSSGTGQPDTQYF.

The rearrangement joins TRBV19 to TRBJ1-5, with 10 bases lining up with TRBD1. Germline V gene data show CDR1 as LNHDA and CDR2 as SQIVND (reference sequence). Losses at the gene ends were 6 bases for V and 1 base for J; bases not matched to a gene: 3. The CDR3 consists of 15 residues. The CDR3 DNA sequence: TGTGCCAGTAGCAGACAGGGGGCGAGCAATCAGCCCCAGCATTTT. Translating it yields CASSRQGASNQPQHF.